This T cell receptor (beta chain) was documented in a study of T cells in Graves' hyperthyroidism and ophthalmopathy. Study as a whole: Peripheral blood samples were taken at initial diagnosis, prior to any treatment. Study results and limitations: Most clonotypes that expanded in the thyroid above 0.001 also showed up in blood. Stable hyperthyroidism was told apart from ophthalmopathy by a model built on 13 V-J features.

This CDR3 has 15 residues. V shed 8 bases and J 0 bases; nucleotides not matched to a gene: 7. CDR1 KGHSH and CDR2 LQKENI come from the germline V gene. The CDR3 regions of TCR beta were amplified from RNA transcripts. The TCR CDR3 was amplified in a first-round RT-PCR using the HTBI primer set. MiXCR was run by TCRdb on the multiplex PCR reads, yielding one entry per CDR3 protein. The sample shows under 250,000 distinct CDR3 sequences, 17% of them seen only once. As regards this clonotype: Its antigen remains unidentified.

Pregnant or lactating patients were excluded, as were those with uncontrolled infection or other autoimmune disease. The chain recombines TRBV18 with TRBJ2-1, with 7 positions matching TRBD2. This receptor was identified in a man in his fifties or sixties with Graves' hyperthyroidism. The sequencing sample was made of blood. CDR3 sequence: CASAPSGASYNEQFF. CDR3 nucleotide sequence: TGTGCCAGCGCCCCTAGCGGCGCCTCCTACAATGAGCAGTTCTTC. The variable domain in full, completed from reference TRBV18 and TRBJ2-1, reads NAGVMQNPRHLVRRRGQEARLRCSPMKGHSHVYWYRQLPEEGLKFMVYLQKENIIDESGMPKERFSAEFPKEGPSILRIQQVVRGDSAAYFCASAPSGASYNEQFFGPGTRLTVL.